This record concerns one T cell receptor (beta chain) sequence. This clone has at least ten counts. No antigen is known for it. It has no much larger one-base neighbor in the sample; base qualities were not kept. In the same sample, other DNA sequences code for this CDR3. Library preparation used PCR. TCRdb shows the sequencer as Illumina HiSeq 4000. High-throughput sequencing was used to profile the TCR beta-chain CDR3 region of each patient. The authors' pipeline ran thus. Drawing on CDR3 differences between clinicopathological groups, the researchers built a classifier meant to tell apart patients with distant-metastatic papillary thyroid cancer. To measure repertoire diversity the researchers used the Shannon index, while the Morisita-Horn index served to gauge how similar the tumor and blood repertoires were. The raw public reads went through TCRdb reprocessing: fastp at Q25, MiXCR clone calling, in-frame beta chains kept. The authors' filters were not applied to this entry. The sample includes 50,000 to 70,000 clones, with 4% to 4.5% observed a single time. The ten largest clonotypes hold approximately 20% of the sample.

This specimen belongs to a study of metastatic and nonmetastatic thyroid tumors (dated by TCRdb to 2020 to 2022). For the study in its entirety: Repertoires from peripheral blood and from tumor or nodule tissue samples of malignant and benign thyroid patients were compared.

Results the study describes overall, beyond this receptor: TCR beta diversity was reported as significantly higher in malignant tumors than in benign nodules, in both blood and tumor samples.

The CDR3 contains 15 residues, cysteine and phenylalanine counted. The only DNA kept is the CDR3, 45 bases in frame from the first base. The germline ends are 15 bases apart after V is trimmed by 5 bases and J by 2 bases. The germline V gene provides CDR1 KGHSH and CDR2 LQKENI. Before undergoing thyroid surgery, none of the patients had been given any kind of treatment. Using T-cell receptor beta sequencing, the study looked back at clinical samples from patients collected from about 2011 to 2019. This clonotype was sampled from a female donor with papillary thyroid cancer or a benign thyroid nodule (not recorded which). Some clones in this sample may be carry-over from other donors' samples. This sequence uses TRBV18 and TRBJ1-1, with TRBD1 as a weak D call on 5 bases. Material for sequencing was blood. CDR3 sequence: CASSSSQGSNTEAFF. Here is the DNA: TGTGCCAGCTCATCAAGCCAGGGAAGTAACACTGAAGCTTTCTTT.